Below are 13 T cell receptor beta chains sequenced from a single sample in a study of control samples from healthy donors and cancer patients. The table came from immunoSEQ multiplex PCR; TCRdb's copy has only in-frame clones and leaves some out. This sample has about 86,000 clones, with roughly nine tenths found just once. The sample was PBMCs. These receptors were obtained from a woman aged 50 to 60 with colorectal cancer.

The chain couples TRBV9 to TRBJ2-3, with D unresolved. The CDR3 is 14 residues long. Germline CDR1 and CDR2: SGDLS and YYNGEE. V was pared by 0 bases and J by 2 bases, with 7 bases between. The CDR3 region has the DNA TGTGCCAGCAGCGTAGGGGGAACCACAGATACGCAGTATTTT. Protein product: CASSVGGTTDTQYF.

The V and J genes are TRBV25-1 and TRBJ2-5; 8 nucleotides match TRBD1. The V gene's germline CDR1 is MGHDK and CDR2 SYGVNS. V shed 4 bases, J shed 5 bases, and the junction held 9 bases outside the gene matches. The CDR3 spans 15 residues. The CDR3 region is CASSASQGADETQYF. CDR3 DNA: TGTGCCAGCAGTGCCTCTCAGGGGGCTGACGAGACCCAGTACTTC.

The V call is TRBV2, the J call TRBJ2-2; 12 bases map to TRBD2. The CDR3 extends over 16 amino acids. The germline V gene has CDR1 SNHLY and CDR2 FYNNEI. J gave up 5 bases and V 7 bases, and 8 bases lay outside the gene matches. The CDR3 here is CASTPSGGASTGELFF. The CDR3 coding sequence is TGTGCCAGCACACCTAGCGGGGGGGCCTCGACCGGGGAGCTGTTTTTT.

V usage is TRBV10-3 and J usage is TRBJ1-2; D gene uncertain. The germline V gene has CDR1 ENHRY and CDR2 SYGVKD. Trimming cost V 3 bases and J 1 base, with 12 bases left between them. CDR3 length: 15 amino acids. CDR3 nucleotide sequence: TGTGCCATCAGTGACACCGGCTTCTTTAACTATGGCTACACCTTC. It yields the protein CAISDTGFFNYGYTF.

The chain employs TRBV10-3 and TRBJ1-3, with D uncertain. The CDR3 has 14 residues. In germline, CDR1 is ENHRY, CDR2 SYGVKD. V gave up 11 bases and J gave up 6 bases, with 20 bases separating them. The CDR3 reads CAAHPGFAENTIYF. The DNA for the CDR3 is TGTGCCGCCCATCCGGGGTTCGCAGAAAACACCATATATTTT.

J is TRBJ1-5 and V is TRBV28; TRBD1 is a possible D gene (6 bases). The CDR3 contains 15 residues. Germline CDR1 is MDHEN and CDR2 is SYDVKM. Trimming took off 7 bases at V and 4 bases at J, with 17 bases between the two ends. DNA for the CDR3: TGTGCCAGCACCGAAATTCCGGGGGCTAATCAGCCCCAGCATTTT. Amino acids: CASTEIPGANQPQHF.

The J gene is TRBJ1-2, the V gene TRBV12-3 or TRBV12-4; no clear D gene. Trimming stripped 6 bases from V and 8 bases from J, with 16 bases between. CDR3 size: 13 residues. The CDR3 coding sequence is TGTGCCAGCAGCATGGACGTACGAGGGGGCTACACCTTC. The encoded protein is CASSMDVRGGYTF.

This CDR3 is CASSERVVGTEAFF. In DNA, the CDR3 is TGTGCCAGCAGTGAAAGAGTGGTGGGCACTGAAGCTTTCTTT. This chain joins TRBV2 and TRBJ1-1; D ambiguous. This CDR3 spans 14 amino acids. Germline CDR1 and CDR2: SNHLY and FYNNEI. V was trimmed by 2 bases and J by 4 bases, leaving 11 bases between them.

V is TRBV5-1 and J is TRBJ2-2; TRBD2 matches at 10 bases. Germline V gives CDR1 SGHRS, CDR2 YFSETQ. After removal of 0 bases from V and 0 bases from J, the junction contained 5 bases not matched to a gene. The CDR3 loop spans 18 amino acids. The CDR3 protein is CASSLEGTSGANTGELFF. For the CDR3, the DNA is TGCGCCAGCAGCTTGGAGGGAACTAGCGGGGCGAACACCGGGGAGCTGTTTTTT.

The gene calls are TRBV7-2 and TRBJ2-5, with D possibly TRBD1 on 5 matching bases. V gave up 5 bases and J gave up 3 bases, with 13 bases separating them. Germline V gene lookup returns CDR1 SGHTA and CDR2 FQGNSA. The CDR3 has 14 residues. The CDR3 DNA reads TGTGCCAGCAGCCATGCAGACAGAAAAGAGACCCAGTACTTC. This encodes CASSHADRKETQYF.

V and J are TRBV15 and TRBJ1-4, with 7 bases lining up with TRBD1. The CDR3 contains 16 residues. V shed 5 bases, J shed 5 bases, and the junction held 11 bases outside the gene matches. The V gene's germline CDR1 is LNHNV and CDR2 YYDKDF (reference sequence). CDR3 coding DNA: TGTGCCACCAGCCCCCACGCGGCAGGGGGGAATGAAAAACTGTTTTTT. Protein: CATSPHAAGGNEKLFF.

CDR3 in amino acids: CASSPPAQGWEQFF. CDR3 bases: TGTGCCAGCTCACCACCTGCACAGGGGTGGGAGCAGTTCTTC. V usage is TRBV18 and J usage is TRBJ2-1; 7 nucleotides agree with TRBD1. The trim removed 0 bases at V and 10 bases at J, leaving 6 bases unmatched. The germline CDR1 and CDR2 sequences are KGHSH and LQKENI. This CDR3 comprises 14 residues.

V usage is TRBV6-6 and J usage is TRBJ1-3; weak D call: TRBD1 (6 bases). Germline V CDR1 and CDR2: MNHNY, SVGAGI (reference sequence). This CDR3 spans 16 amino acids. V was pared by 5 bases and J by 0 bases, with 14 bases between. The DNA of the CDR3 is TGTGCCAGCAGTCGAGACAGGTCCCGCTCTGGAAACACCATATATTTT. Encoded protein: CASSRDRSRSGNTIYF.